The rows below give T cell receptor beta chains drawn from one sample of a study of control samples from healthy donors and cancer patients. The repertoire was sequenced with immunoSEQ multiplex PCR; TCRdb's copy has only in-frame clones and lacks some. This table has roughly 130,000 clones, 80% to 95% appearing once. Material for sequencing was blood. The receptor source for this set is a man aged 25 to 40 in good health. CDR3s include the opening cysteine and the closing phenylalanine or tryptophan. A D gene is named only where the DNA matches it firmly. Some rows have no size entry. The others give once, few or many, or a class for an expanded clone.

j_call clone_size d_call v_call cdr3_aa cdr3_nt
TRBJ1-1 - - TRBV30 CAWKAHRVGSEAFF TGTGCCTGGAAGGCTCACAGGGTTGGATCTGAAGCTTTCTTT
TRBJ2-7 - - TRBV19 CASRRGPNYEQYF TGTGCCAGTAGACGAGGACCAAACTACGAGCAGTACTTC
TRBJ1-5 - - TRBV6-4 CASSTGPNQPQHF TGTGCCAGCAGTACCGGTCCGAATCAGCCCCAGCATTTT
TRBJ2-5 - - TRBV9 CASSVEPPGTLKETQYF TGTGCCAGCAGCGTAGAGCCCCCCGGGACTCTTAAAGAGACCCAGTACTTC
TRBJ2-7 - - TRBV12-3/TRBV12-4 CASSFTYEQYF TGTGCCAGCAGTTTTACCTACGAGCAGTACTTC
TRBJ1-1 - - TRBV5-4 CASSSPAGTEAFF TGTGCCAGCAGCTCCCCAGCGGGGACTGAAGCTTTCTTT
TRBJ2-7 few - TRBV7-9 CASVRMGEQYF TGTGCCAGCGTCCGAATGGGCGAGCAGTACTTC
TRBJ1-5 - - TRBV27 CASAPDAGKNQPQHF TGTGCCAGCGCTCCCGATGCAGGGAAAAATCAGCCCCAGCATTTT
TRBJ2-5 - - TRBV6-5 CATTTGETQYF TGTGCCACAACAACAGGGGAGACCCAGTACTTC
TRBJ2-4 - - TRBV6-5 CASRRTVDGIQYF TGTGCCAGCAGAAGGACAGTAGACGGCATTCAGTACTTC
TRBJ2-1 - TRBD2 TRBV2 CASSRTSENYNEQFF TGTGCCAGCAGTCGGACTAGCGAGAACTACAATGAGCAGTTCTTC
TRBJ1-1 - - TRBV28 CASSSSLFPNTEAFF TGTGCCAGCAGTTCCTCCCTCTTTCCGAACACTGAAGCTTTCTTT
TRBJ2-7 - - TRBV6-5 CASSYSWDGYEQYF TGTGCCAGCAGTTACTCTTGGGACGGCTACGAGCAGTACTTC
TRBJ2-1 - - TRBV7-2 CASSLPYLNEQFF TGTGCCAGCAGCCTACCCTATCTCAATGAGCAGTTCTTC
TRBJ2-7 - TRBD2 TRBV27 CASSNRGLANYEQYF TGTGCCAGCAGCAACCGGGGACTAGCCAACTACGAGCAGTACTTC
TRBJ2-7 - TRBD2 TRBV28 CASSRASGLDGWGYEQYF TGTGCCAGCAGTAGGGCATCGGGACTAGACGGTTGGGGCTACGAGCAGTACTTC
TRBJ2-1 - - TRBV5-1 CASSLRWGNEQFF TGCGCCAGCAGCTTGCGATGGGGTAATGAGCAGTTCTTC
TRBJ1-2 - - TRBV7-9 CASSFGTAYGYTF TGTGCCAGCAGCTTCGGGACGGCCTATGGCTACACCTTC
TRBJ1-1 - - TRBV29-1 CSVLRGPNTEAFF TGCAGCGTTCTAAGGGGCCCGAACACTGAAGCTTTCTTT
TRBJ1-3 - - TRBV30 CAWTRGLQNTIYF TGTGCCTGGACACGGGGCCTCCAAAACACCATATATTTT
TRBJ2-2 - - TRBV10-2 CASSEGQDANTGELFF TGCGCCAGCAGTGAGGGTCAAGACGCGAACACCGGGGAGCTGTTTTTT
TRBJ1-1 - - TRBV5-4 CASSGGPTNTEAFF TGTGCCAGCAGCGGGGGACCGACGAACACTGAAGCTTTCTTT
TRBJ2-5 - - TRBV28 CASSLSQGYQETQYF TGTGCCAGCAGTTTATCACAGGGATACCAAGAGACCCAGTACTTC
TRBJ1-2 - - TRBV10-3 CAISESTENYGYTF TGTGCCATCAGTGAGTCGACAGAGAACTATGGCTACACCTTC
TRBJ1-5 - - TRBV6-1 CASSEGGGNQPQHF TGTGCCAGCAGTGAAGGGGGGGGCAATCAGCCCCAGCATTTT
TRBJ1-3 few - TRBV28 CASSLFRGGTGPGPSGNTIYF TGTGCCAGCAGTTTATTCCGGGGGGGGACTGGTCCAGGACCCTCTGGAAACACCATATATTTT
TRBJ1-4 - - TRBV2 CASRRGSNEKLFF TGTGCCAGCAGACGTGGCAGCAATGAAAAACTGTTTTTT
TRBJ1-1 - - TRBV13 CASSPDSSTEAFF TGTGCCAGCAGCCCCGACTCCAGCACTGAAGCTTTCTTT
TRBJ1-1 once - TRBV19 CASSIAGGSEAFF TGTGCCAGTAGTATCGCAGGCGGTAGTGAAGCTTTCTTT
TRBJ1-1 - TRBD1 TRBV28 CASSSLTGGTEAFF TGTGCCAGCAGTTCCCTGACAGGGGGCACTGAAGCTTTCTTT
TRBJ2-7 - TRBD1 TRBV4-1 CASSQPGGTGSFYEQYF TGCGCCAGCAGCCAACCTGGAGGGACAGGTTCTTTCTACGAGCAGTACTTC
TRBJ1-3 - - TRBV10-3 CAISDSGTRTGNTIYF TGTGCCATCAGTGACTCCGGGACAAGAACTGGAAACACCATATATTTT
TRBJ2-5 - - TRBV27 CASSVQGVSQETQYF TGTGCCAGCAGTGTACAGGGTGTATCCCAAGAGACCCAGTACTTC
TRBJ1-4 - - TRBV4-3 CASSQDATGNEKLFF TGCGCCAGCAGCCAAGATGCGACAGGCAATGAAAAACTGTTTTTT
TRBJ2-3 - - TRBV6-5 CASSYQDGTHTDTQYF TGTGCCAGCAGTTACCAGGACGGTACACACACAGATACGCAGTATTTT
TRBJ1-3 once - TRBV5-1 CASSLAPGSGNTIYF TGCGCCAGCAGCTTGGCCCCCGGGTCTGGAAACACCATATATTTT
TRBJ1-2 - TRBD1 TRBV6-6 CASTQAQGPYGYTF TGTGCCAGCACCCAAGCACAGGGGCCTTATGGCTACACCTTC